Listed below are T cell receptor beta chains from one sample, sequenced in a study of early T cells in non-severe SARS-CoV-2 infection. A single record per CDR3 protein comes from TCRdb applying MiXCR to the 5' RACE reads. The repertoire holds about 110,000 distinct CDR3 sequences, with 9.5% to 13% as singletons. Source material: whole blood. Receptor source: an adult who was a healthcare worker with PCR-confirmed SARS-CoV-2 infection or an uninfected control (not recorded which). CDR3s leave out the opening cysteine and the closing phenylalanine or tryptophan. Fields, in order: V gene, CDR3 protein.

>TRBV7-2
ASSVRGAKDTQY
>TRBV2
ATGTRAPNEQF
>TRBV30
AWSGTSGKTDTQY
>TRBV13
ASSEWARETQY
>TRBV29-1
SVVVTRNEQY
>TRBV29-1
SVKREAGDPNTEAF
>TRBV3-2
ASSQSRRTGGYNEQF
>TRBV13
ASSPGTSGDTSYEQY
>TRBV18
ASSPPSGRGETQY
>TRBV19
ASSISGTYEQY
>TRBV6-2/TRBV6-3
ASSYSDRGRTDTQY
>TRBV20-1
SAPTSGIGNEQF
>TRBV12-3/TRBV12-4
ASSFRDPVNEQF
>TRBV28
ASSPALKRAF
>TRBV7-8
ASSSGGSFFLEQY
>TRBV7-8
ASSLYPAEAADEKLF
>TRBV11-2
ASSLAWDDLT
>TRBV5-1
ASSLVEGSNTEAF
>TRBV12-3/TRBV12-4
ASSFQGFQGNQPQH
>TRBV11-3
ASSPWSGSETQY
>TRBV12-3/TRBV12-4
ASSAQTGYSPLH
>TRBV7-3
ASSVDRGRGETQY
>TRBV18
ASSSRTVLETQY
>TRBV3-1
ASSQGEGETEAF
>TRBV6-5
ASSRGLAGLTDTQY
>TRBV7-3
ASSLTGTSGSWEQF
>TRBV11-2
ASSLRGLAAYEQY
>TRBV28
ASGTRDLFYEQY
>TRBV6-9
ASSRTRGIDTQY
>TRBV29-1
SGTQGSRMNTEAF
>TRBV6-1
ASSDSYPRPLPAREQY
>TRBV2
ASSETGYQPQH
>TRBV20-1
SARDSGRGTGELF
>TRBV12-3/TRBV12-4
ASSLLAGKETQY
>TRBV2
ASSLRGKRPSSYNEQF
>TRBV28
ASRQGSYGYT
>TRBV12-3/TRBV12-4
ASSSTASGNTIY
>TRBV12-3/TRBV12-4
ASSGTSGGEETQY
>TRBV5-4
ASSPDSNSPLH
>TRBV28
ASNPPPRVRSNQPQH
>TRBV19
ASSKGPLTDTQY
>TRBV5-1
ASSLIEGDTQY
>TRBV10-2
ASSERDEAF
>TRBV5-1
ASGGTNDGEQY
>TRBV7-9
ASSLGGLAASSYEQY
>TRBV7-9
ASSLEGLTYEQY
>TRBV3-1
ASSQLGGSYEQY
>TRBV3-1
ASSQPGQYPYEQY
>TRBV6-5
ASSYPGDGTNTEAF
>TRBV6-9
ASSYSSGRTEAF
>TRBV10-3
AISGTSGTPYNEQF
>TRBV2
ASRRTELSYEQY
>TRBV12-3/TRBV12-4
ASSPLQGAKGNQPQH
>TRBV28
ATGDNTIY
>TRBV9
ASSAPNHVDEQF
>TRBV28
ASSLDPVDGYT
>TRBV29-1
SVGGRVETQY
>TRBV6-2/TRBV6-3
ASSYSSRGFGYGYT
>TRBV2
ASRGGLVGTGELF
>TRBV12-3/TRBV12-4
ACRPDPYNEQF